These 25 T cell receptor beta chains were all obtained from the same sample, sequenced in a study of blood T cell repertoires in COVID-19. Sequencing used immunoSEQ multiplex PCR; TCRdb keeps in-frame clones, though not all of them. The sample shows some 150,000 clones, over 75% of them seen only once. Sequenced: peripheral blood. The receptor set was obtained from a man in his 60s with active or convalescent COVID-19.

The CDR3 spells CASSINSRDTQYF. The CDR3 DNA is TGTGCCAGCAGTATCAACTCTCGGGATACGCAGTATTTT. This rearrangement joins TRBV2 to TRBJ2-3; unclear D gene. This CDR3 contains 13 residues. V lost 5 bases, J lost 6 bases, and 12 bases lay in between. CDR1 is SNHLY, CDR2 FYNNEI, per germline.

The chain has TRBV28 and TRBJ2-5, with D possibly matching TRBD2 (6 bases). CDR1 and CDR2 from the germline V gene are MDHEN and SYDVKM. The V gene lost 5 bases and the J gene lost 2 bases, with 15 bases spanning the gap. The CDR3 consists of 15 residues. The CDR3 DNA sequence: TGTGCCAGCAGTCCCGTCGGGGACTGGCAAGAGACCCAGTACTTC. Translation: CASSPVGDWQETQYF.

This chain connects TRBV18 to TRBJ2-3, with D possibly being TRBD1 (6 bases). There are 16 residues in the CDR3. Trimming left V 4 bases short and J 5 bases short, with 19 bases between. Per germline, CDR1 KGHSH and CDR2 LQKENI. The CDR3: CASSRRTTGSQDTQYF. Here the CDR3 DNA reads TGTGCCAGCTCACGCCGGACGACAGGCTCACAAGATACGCAGTATTTT.

The V gene is TRBV7-9, the J gene TRBJ1-2; D is undetermined. CDR3 length equals 14 residues. V dropped 5 bases and J dropped 8 bases, with 18 bases sitting between them. From germline, CDR1 is SEHNR and CDR2 FQNEAQ (reference sequence). CDR3 DNA sequence: TGTGCCAGCAGCCATAGCCTACCCCTTGACGGCTACACCTTC. It yields the protein CASSHSLPLDGYTF.

The chain is built from TRBV18 and TRBJ2-7; D remains unclear. Germline CDR1 and CDR2: KGHSH and LQKENI. The CDR3 has 14 amino acids. V was clipped by 4 bases and J by 6 bases, with 16 bases between them. This CDR3 reads CASSLKTQASEQYF. In DNA form, the CDR3 reads TGTGCCAGCTCACTTAAGACTCAAGCGTCCGAGCAGTACTTC.

Notes on this clone: A much larger clone lies a single base off, so this may be a read error. This chain links TRBV3-1 (or the pseudogene TRBV3-2) with TRBJ2-7, with 11 nucleotides matching TRBD2. The CDR3 totals 15 residues. After removal of 5 bases from V and 1 base from J, the junction contained 4 bases not matched to a gene. CDR1 and CDR2 (germline): LGHDT, YNNKEL (reference sequence). CDR3: CASSLGLAASYEQYF. DNA of the CDR3: TGTGCCAGCAGCTTGGGACTAGCGGCTTCCTACGAGCAGTACTTC.

CDR3 sequence reads: CASSSSGSAGANVLTF. DNA for the CDR3: TGTGCCAGCAGCTCAAGCGGGAGTGCTGGGGCCAACGTCCTGACTTTC. The chain carries TRBV7-9 and TRBJ2-6; TRBD2 agrees at 8 bases. V lost 4 bases to trimming and J lost 2 bases; unmatched junction nucleotides: 4. This CDR3 contains 16 residues. CDR1 and CDR2 (germline): SEHNR, FQNEAQ (reference sequence).

The chain has TRBV7-9 and TRBJ2-3; TRBD2 aligns across 7 bases. CDR1 SEHNR and CDR2 FQNEAQ come from the germline V gene (reference sequence). The CDR3 consists of 14 residues. V lost 5 bases to trimming and J lost 2 bases; unmatched junction nucleotides: 4. The CDR3 region has the DNA TGTGCCAGCAGCCCGAGCGGGATCACAGATACGCAGTATTTT. It translates to CASSPSGITDTQYF.

The chain links TRBV29-1 to TRBJ1-2; TRBD1 is a possible D gene (6 bases). The CDR3 is 12 residues long. In germline, CDR1 is SQVTM, CDR2 ANQGSEA. V lost 4 bases and J 4 bases, leaving 10 bases between the germline ends. CDR3 in amino acids: CSVGGQPYGYTF. CDR3 in DNA: TGCAGCGTTGGGGGGCAACCCTATGGCTACACCTTC.

The chain carries TRBV28 and TRBJ1-5, with D maybe TRBD1 (6 bases). Germline values: CDR1 MDHEN, CDR2 SYDVKM. Trimming took 5 bases from V and 7 from J, leaving 12 bases between them. This CDR3 contains 13 residues. Here the CDR3 reads CASSPGERQPQHF. The CDR3 DNA is TGTGCCAGCAGTCCAGGGGAAAGGCAGCCCCAGCATTTT.

The V gene is TRBV28, the J gene TRBJ1-5, with 7 bases fitting TRBD1. V gave up 6 bases and J gave up 6 bases; unmatched junction bases: 11. Germline V gives CDR1 MDHEN, CDR2 SYDVKM. The CDR3 has 15 residues. CDR3 sequence reads: CASSRHGTARQPQHF. The CDR3 DNA reads as TGTGCCAGCAGCAGGCATGGGACAGCTCGTCAGCCCCAGCATTTT. Full variable domain (remainder filled in from reference TRBV28 and TRBJ1-5): DVKVTQSSRYLVKRTGEKVFLECVQDMDHENMFWYRQDPGLGLRLIYFSYDVKMKEKGDIPEGYSVSREKKERFSLILESASTNQTSMYLCASSRHGTARQPQHFGDGTRLSIL.

This chain links TRBV6-5 with TRBJ2-3; 9 positions agree with TRBD2. Germline trimming cut 4 bases from V and 0 bases from J; bases unmatched to any gene: 5. Germline CDR1 is MNHEY and CDR2 is SVGAGI. CDR3 length equals 16 residues. CDR3 sequence reads: CASSSQREASTDTQYF. CDR3 coding DNA: TGTGCCAGCAGTTCGCAGCGGGAGGCCAGCACAGATACGCAGTATTTT.

This chain joins TRBV5-1 and TRBJ2-7, with D hard to call. The CDR3 is 14 amino acids. The V gene's germline CDR1 is SGHRS and CDR2 YFSETQ. The ends were cut back, 1 base at V and 0 bases at J, with 8 bases in the middle. DNA of the CDR3: TGCGCCAGCAGCTTGTTACAGAGCTCCTACGAGCAGTACTTC. It yields the protein CASSLLQSSYEQYF.

This clone has a handful of counts. V usage is TRBV18 and J usage is TRBJ1-1; D gene ambiguous. The CDR3 runs to 18 residues. Trimming cost V 7 bases and J 1 base, with 25 bases left between them. The germline V gene encodes CDR1 KGHSH and CDR2 LQKENI. The CDR3 reads CASFPLARGPQRNTEAFF. CDR3 DNA: TGTGCCAGCTTCCCCCTTGCAAGAGGGCCCCAAAGGAACACTGAAGCTTTCTTT.

The V and J genes are TRBV21-1 and TRBJ1-1; the table's D call, TRBD1, was not checked against the DNA. TRBV21-1 is tagged as a pseudogene. The CDR3 covers 18 residues. The CDR3 nucleotides are TGTGCCAGCAGCCCGAGGCAGACAGGGGATTGGCGGAACACTGAAGCTTTCTTT. It translates to CASSPRQTGDWRNTEAFF.

This clone was found once. The CDR3: CASSDKREGQYEQYF. CDR3 nucleotide sequence: TGTGCCAGCAGCGATAAGCGGGAGGGCCAGTACGAGCAGTACTTC. The chain carries TRBV7-2 and TRBJ2-7, with 10 nucleotides matching TRBD2. The CDR3 loop spans 15 amino acids. Germline V CDR1 and CDR2: SGHTA, FQGNSA. The V gene end was trimmed by 5 bases and the J gene end by 4 bases; junction bases not matched to a gene: 8.

A single count supports this clone. The CDR3 DNA reads TGTGCCAGCAGCTTGGCCTTCGGACAGCCTAATGAAAAACTGTTTTTT. Protein sequence: CASSLAFGQPNEKLFF. The J gene is TRBJ1-4, the V gene TRBV5-5; TRBD1 is a possible D gene (6 bases). Germline CDR1 SGHKS, CDR2 YYEKEE (reference sequence). This CDR3 comprises 16 residues. V was shortened by 0 bases and J by 3 bases, with 12 bases between the two germline ends.

The chain has TRBV6-5 and TRBJ2-6; 8 nucleotides match TRBD2. In germline, CDR1 is MNHEY, CDR2 SVGAGI. The V and J ends lost 6 bases and 4 bases, in that order; junction bases with no gene match: 5. This CDR3 is 15 amino acids long. As DNA, the CDR3 is TGTGCCAGCAGGGCAGCGGGGGACGGGGCCAACGTCCTGACTTTC. Protein sequence: CASRAAGDGANVLTF.

This clone has just one count. This chain links TRBV18 with TRBJ1-2, with no clear D. Germline V gene lookup returns CDR1 KGHSH and CDR2 LQKENI. The CDR3 has 13 residues. V gave up 0 bases and J gave up 8 bases, with 10 bases separating them. DNA for the CDR3: TGTGCCAGCTCACCACCGGAGGGAGAAGGCTACACCTTC. This encodes CASSPPEGEGYTF.

The CDR3 nucleotides read TGCAGTGCTAGTTTCCTAGCGGGAGCCTATGAGCAGTTCTTC. It translates to CSASFLAGAYEQFF. The chain uses TRBV20-1 and TRBJ2-1; 10 nucleotides align to TRBD2. Germline V gene lookup returns CDR1 DFQATT and CDR2 SNEGSKA (reference sequence). The CDR3 spans 14 residues. Unmatched junction bases numbered 7, after V lost 3 bases and J lost 8 bases.

The chain recombines TRBV6-4 with TRBJ1-6; tentative D call: TRBD1 (6 bases). Germline loops: CDR1 MRHNA, CDR2 SNTAGT. V was trimmed by 2 bases and J by 7 bases, leaving 9 bases between them. The CDR3 has 14 amino acids. CDR3 residues: CASSDTGWNSPLHF. CDR3 nucleotides: TGTGCCAGCAGTGACACAGGGTGGAATTCACCCCTCCACTTT.

This sequence joins TRBV25-1 and TRBJ1-2; D is unclear. V was pared by 3 bases and J by 4 bases, with 3 bases between. Looked up from germline, CDR1 is MGHDK and CDR2 is SYGVNS. The CDR3 runs to 11 residues. In DNA, the CDR3 is TGTGCCAGCAGTGACGGCTATGGCTACACCTTC. Encoded protein: CASSDGYGYTF.

This clone was picked up a small number of times. The chain recombines TRBV24-1 with TRBJ2-3; 13 positions match TRBD2. Per the germline V gene, CDR1 is KGHDR and CDR2 is SFDVKD. Losses at the gene ends were 1 base for V and 4 bases for J; bases not matched to a gene: 7. The length of the CDR3 is 18 residues. The CDR3 DNA reads TGTGCCACCAGTGATTTCCCTGGACTAGCGGGAGTACCAGATACGCAGTATTTT. Its translation: CATSDFPGLAGVPDTQYF.

CDR3 sequence reads: CASSEGVRGLWYEQYF. The CDR3 bases are TGTGCCAGCAGTGAAGGTGTCAGGGGGCTCTGGTACGAGCAGTACTTC. V gene TRBV2 combines with J gene TRBJ2-7, with 8 nucleotides matching TRBD1. Trimming took 1 base from V and 4 from J; bases not matched to a gene: 9. Per the germline V gene, CDR1 is SNHLY and CDR2 is FYNNEI. This CDR3 has 16 residues. Using reference TRBV2 and TRBJ2-7 for the parts outside the CDR3, the full variable domain is EPEVTQTPSHQVTQMGQEVILRCVPISNHLYFYWYRQILGQKVEFLVSFYNNEISEKSEIFDDQFSVERPDGSNFTLKIRSTKLEDSAMYFCASSEGVRGLWYEQYFGPGTRLTVT.

The rearrangement uses TRBV30 and TRBJ2-7, with D perhaps TRBD2 (5 bases). Germline V gene lookup returns CDR1 GTSNPN and CDR2 SVGIG (reference sequence). The V end was cut by 2 bases, the J end by 3 bases, with 29 bases between. The CDR3 contains 19 residues. The CDR3 DNA reads as TGTGCCTGGAGTTCCCGGGGTGACGGTCCCGAATTTATAAACTACGAGCAGTACTTC. Translating gives CAWSSRGDGPEFINYEQYF.